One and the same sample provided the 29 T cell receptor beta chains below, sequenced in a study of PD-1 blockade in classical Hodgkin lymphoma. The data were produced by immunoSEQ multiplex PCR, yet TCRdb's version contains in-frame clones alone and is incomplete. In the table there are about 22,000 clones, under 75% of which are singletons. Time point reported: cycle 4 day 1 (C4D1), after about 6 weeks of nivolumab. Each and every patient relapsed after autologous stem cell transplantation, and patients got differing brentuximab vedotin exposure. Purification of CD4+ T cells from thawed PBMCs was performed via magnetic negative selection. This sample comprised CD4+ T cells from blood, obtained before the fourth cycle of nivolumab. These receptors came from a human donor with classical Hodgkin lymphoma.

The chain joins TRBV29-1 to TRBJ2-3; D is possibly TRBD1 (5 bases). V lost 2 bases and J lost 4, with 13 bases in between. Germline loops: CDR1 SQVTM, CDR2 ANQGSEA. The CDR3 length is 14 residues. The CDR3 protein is CSVESIGVADTQYF. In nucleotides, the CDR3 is TGCAGCGTTGAAAGCATAGGGGTCGCAGATACGCAGTATTTT.

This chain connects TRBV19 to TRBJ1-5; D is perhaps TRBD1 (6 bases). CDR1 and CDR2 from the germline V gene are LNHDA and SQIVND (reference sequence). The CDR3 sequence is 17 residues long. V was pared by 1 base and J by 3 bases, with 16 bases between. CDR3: CASSIGGGRPPNQPQHF. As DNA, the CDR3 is TGTGCCAGTAGTATAGGAGGGGGACGGCCACCCAATCAGCCCCAGCATTTT. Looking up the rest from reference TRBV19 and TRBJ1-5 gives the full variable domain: DGGITQSPKYLFRKEGQNVTLSCEQNLNHDAMYWYRQDPGQGLRLIYYSQIVNDFQKGDIAEGYSVSREKKESFPLTVTSAQKNPTAFYLCASSIGGGRPPNQPQHFGDGTRLSIL.

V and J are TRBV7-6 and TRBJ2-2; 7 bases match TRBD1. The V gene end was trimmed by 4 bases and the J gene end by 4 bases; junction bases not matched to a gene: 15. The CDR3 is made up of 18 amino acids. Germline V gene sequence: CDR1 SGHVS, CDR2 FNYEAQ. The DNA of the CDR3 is TGTGCCAGCAGCTCCCGGAAGGGGGCCGGGCGACTCACCGGGGAGCTGTTTTTT. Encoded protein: CASSSRKGAGRLTGELFF.

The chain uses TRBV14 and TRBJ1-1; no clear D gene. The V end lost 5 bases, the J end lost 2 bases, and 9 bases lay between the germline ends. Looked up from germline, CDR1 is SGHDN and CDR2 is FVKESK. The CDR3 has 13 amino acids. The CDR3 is CASSGWGNTEAFF. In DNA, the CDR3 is TGTGCCAGCAGCGGGTGGGGAAACACTGAAGCTTTCTTT.

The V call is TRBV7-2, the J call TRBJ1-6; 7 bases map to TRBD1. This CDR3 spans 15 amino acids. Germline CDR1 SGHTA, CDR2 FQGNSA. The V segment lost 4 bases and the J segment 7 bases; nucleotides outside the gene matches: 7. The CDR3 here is CASSSLTGRNSPLHF. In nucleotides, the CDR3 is TGTGCCAGCAGCTCGTTGACAGGGAGGAATTCACCCCTCCACTTT.

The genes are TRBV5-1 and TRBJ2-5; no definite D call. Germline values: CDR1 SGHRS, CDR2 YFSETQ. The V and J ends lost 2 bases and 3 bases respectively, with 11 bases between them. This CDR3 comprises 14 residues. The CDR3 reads CASSLPTNEETQYF. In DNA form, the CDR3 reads TGCGCCAGCAGCTTACCGACCAACGAAGAGACCCAGTACTTC. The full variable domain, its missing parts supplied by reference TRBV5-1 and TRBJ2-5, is KAGVTQTPRYLIKTRGQQVTLSCSPISGHRSVSWYQQTPGQGLQFLFEYFSETQRNKGNFPGRFSGRQFSNSRSEMNVSTLELGDSALYLCASSLPTNEETQYFGPGTRLLVL.

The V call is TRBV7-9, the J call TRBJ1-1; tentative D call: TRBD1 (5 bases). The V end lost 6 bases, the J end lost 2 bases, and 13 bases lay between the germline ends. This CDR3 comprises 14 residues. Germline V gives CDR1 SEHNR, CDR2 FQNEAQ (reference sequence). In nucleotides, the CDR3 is TGTGCCAGCAGAATACTGAGGGGAAACACTGAAGCTTTCTTT. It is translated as CASRILRGNTEAFF.

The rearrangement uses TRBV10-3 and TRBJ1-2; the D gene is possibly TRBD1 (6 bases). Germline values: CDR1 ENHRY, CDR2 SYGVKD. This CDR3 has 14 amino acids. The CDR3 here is CATGSGAQSYGYTF. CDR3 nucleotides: TGTGCTACAGGGTCCGGGGCCCAATCCTATGGCTACACCTTC.

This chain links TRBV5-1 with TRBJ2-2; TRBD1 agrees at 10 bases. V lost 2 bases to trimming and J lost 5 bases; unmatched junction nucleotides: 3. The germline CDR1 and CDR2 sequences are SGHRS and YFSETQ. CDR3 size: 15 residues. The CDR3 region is CASSFGTGVTGELFF. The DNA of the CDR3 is TGCGCCAGCAGCTTTGGGACAGGGGTAACCGGGGAGCTGTTTTTT.

The CDR3 nucleotides read TGTGCCAGTAGTATAGTCCCGGGGATACAGCCCCAGCATTTT. This gives the protein CASSIVPGIQPQHF. This rearrangement joins TRBV19 to TRBJ1-5; D gene uncertain. The V gene's germline CDR1 is LNHDA and CDR2 SQIVND (reference sequence). Trimming removed 1 base at V and 7 bases at J, with 11 bases between. CDR3 length: 14 amino acids. Full variable domain (rest looked up from reference TRBV19 and TRBJ1-5): DGGITQSPKYLFRKEGQNVTLSCEQNLNHDAMYWYRQDPGQGLRLIYYSQIVNDFQKGDIAEGYSVSREKKESFPLTVTSAQKNPTAFYLCASSIVPGIQPQHFGDGTRLSIL.

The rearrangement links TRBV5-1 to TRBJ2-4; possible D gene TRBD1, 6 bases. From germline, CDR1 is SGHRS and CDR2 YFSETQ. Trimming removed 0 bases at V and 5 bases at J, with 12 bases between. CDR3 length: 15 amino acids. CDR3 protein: CASSLDPGDQNIQYF. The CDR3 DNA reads TGCGCCAGCAGCTTGGACCCAGGGGACCAAAACATTCAGTACTTC.

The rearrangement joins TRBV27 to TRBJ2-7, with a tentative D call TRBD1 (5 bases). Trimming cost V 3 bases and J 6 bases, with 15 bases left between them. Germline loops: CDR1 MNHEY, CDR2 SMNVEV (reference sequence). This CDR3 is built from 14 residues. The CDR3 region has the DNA TGTGCCAGCAGTTTCAGTACTGTAAGGGGCGAGCAGTACTTC. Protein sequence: CASSFSTVRGEQYF.

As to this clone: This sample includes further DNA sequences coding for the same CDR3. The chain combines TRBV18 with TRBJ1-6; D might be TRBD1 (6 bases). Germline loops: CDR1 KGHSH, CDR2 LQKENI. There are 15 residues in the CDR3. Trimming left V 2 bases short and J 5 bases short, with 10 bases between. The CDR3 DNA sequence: TGTGCCAGCTCACCAGGCGGGGGGCATAATTCACCCCTCCACTTT. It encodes CASSPGGGHNSPLHF.

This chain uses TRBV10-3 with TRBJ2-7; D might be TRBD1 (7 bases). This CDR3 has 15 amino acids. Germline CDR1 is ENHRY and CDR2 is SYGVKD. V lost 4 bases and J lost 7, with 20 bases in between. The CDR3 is CAISANAGQMEEQYF. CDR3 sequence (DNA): TGTGCCATCAGTGCGAACGCGGGACAGATGGAAGAGCAGTACTTC.

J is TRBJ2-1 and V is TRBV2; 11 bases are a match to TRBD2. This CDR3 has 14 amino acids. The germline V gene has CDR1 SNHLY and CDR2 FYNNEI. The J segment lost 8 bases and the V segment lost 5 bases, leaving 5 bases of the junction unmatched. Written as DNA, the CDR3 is TGTGCCAGCAGTACGCTAGCGGGGGGCTATGAGCAGTTCTTC. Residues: CASSTLAGGYEQFF. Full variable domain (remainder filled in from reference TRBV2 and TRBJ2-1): EPEVTQTPSHQVTQMGQEVILRCVPISNHLYFYWYRQILGQKVEFLVSFYNNEISEKSEIFDDQFSVERPDGSNFTLKIRSTKLEDSAMYFCASSTLAGGYEQFFGPGTRLTVL.

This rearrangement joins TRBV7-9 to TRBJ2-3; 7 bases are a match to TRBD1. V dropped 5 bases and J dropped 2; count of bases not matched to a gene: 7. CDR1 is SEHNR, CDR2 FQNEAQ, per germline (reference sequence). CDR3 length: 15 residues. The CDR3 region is CASSRGQTLTDTQYF. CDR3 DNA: TGTGCCAGCAGCAGGGGACAGACTCTCACAGATACGCAGTATTTT.

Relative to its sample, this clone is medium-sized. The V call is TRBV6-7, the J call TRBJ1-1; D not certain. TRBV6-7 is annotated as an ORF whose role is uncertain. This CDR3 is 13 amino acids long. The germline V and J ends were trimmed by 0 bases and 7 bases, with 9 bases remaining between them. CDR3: CASSYSREHEAFF. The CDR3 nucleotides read TGTGCCAGCAGTTACTCACGGGAACATGAAGCTTTCTTT.

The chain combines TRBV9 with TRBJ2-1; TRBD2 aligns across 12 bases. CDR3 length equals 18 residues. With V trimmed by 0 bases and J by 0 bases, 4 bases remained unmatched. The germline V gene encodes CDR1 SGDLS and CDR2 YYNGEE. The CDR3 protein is CASSVGLAGASSYNEQFF. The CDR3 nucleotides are TGTGCCAGCAGCGTAGGACTAGCGGGGGCCTCCTCCTACAATGAGCAGTTCTTC.

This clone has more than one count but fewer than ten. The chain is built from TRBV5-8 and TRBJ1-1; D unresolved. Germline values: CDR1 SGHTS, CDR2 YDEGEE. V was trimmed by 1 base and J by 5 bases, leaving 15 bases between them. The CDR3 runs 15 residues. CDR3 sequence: CASSLRPPGRTEAFF. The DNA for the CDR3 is TGTGCCAGCAGCTTGCGACCCCCCGGGCGGACTGAAGCTTTCTTT. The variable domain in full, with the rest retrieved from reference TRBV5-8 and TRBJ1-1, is EAGVTQSPTHLIKTRGQQATLRCSPISGHTSVYWYQQALGLGLQFLLWYDEGEERNRGNFPPRFSGRQFPNYSSELNVNALELEDSALYLCASSLRPPGRTEAFFGQGTRLTVV.

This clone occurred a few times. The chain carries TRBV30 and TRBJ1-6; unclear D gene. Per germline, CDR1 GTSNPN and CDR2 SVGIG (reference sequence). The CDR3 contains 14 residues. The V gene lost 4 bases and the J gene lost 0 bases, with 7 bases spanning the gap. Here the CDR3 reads CAWTPSSYNSPLHF. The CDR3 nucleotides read TGTGCCTGGACACCGAGCTCCTATAATTCACCCCTCCACTTT.

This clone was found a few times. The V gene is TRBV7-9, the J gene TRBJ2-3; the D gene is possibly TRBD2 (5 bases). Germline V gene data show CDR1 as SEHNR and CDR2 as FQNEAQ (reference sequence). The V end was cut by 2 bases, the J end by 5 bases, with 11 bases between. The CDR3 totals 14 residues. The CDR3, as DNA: TGTGCCAGCAGCTTAAGAGGGCTCGGAGATACGCAGTATTTT. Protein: CASSLRGLGDTQYF.

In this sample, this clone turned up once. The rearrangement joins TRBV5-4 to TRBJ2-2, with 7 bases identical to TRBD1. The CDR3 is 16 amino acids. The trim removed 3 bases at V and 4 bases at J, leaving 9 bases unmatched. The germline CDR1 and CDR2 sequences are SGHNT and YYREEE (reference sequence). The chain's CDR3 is CASSWDRRTGTGELFF. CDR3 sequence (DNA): TGTGCCAGCAGCTGGGATAGGCGGACAGGCACCGGGGAGCTGTTTTTT.

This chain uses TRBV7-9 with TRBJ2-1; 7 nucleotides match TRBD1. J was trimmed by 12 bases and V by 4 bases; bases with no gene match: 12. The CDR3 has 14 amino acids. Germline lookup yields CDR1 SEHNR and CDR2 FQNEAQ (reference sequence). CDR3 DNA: TGTGCCAGCAGCTCACCCAACAGGGGAGTCAGGCAGTTCTTC. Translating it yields CASSSPNRGVRQFF.

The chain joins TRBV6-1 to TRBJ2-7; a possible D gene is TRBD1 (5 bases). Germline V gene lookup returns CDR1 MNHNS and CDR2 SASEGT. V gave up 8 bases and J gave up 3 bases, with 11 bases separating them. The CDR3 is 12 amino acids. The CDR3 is CASEDTYYEQYF. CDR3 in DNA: TGTGCCAGCGAGGACACCTACTACGAGCAGTACTTC.

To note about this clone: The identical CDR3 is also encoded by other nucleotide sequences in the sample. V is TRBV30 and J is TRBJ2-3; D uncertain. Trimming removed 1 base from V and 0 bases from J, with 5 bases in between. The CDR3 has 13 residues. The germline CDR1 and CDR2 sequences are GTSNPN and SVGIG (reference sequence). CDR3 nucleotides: TGTGCCTGGAGTGGTGACAGCACAGATACGCAGTATTTT. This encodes CAWSGDSTDTQYF.

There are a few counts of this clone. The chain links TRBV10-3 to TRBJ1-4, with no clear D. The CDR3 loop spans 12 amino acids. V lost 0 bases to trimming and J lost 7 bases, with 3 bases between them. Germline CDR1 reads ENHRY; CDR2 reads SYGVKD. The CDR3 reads CAISESSEKLFF. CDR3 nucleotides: TGTGCCATCAGTGAGTCGTCTGAAAAACTGTTTTTT.

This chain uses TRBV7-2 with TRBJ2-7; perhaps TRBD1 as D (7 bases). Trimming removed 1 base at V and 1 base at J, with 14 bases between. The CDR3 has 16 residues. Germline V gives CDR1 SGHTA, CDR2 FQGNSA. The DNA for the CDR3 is TGTGCCAGCAGCTTAGTGGGGGGACAGCTATCCTACGAGCAGTACTTC. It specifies CASSLVGGQLSYEQYF.

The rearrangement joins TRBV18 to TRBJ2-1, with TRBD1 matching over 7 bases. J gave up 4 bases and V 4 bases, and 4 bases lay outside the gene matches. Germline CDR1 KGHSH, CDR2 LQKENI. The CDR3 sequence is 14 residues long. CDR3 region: CASSLKGQYNEQFF. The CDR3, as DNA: TGTGCCAGCTCACTCAAGGGACAGTACAATGAGCAGTTCTTC.

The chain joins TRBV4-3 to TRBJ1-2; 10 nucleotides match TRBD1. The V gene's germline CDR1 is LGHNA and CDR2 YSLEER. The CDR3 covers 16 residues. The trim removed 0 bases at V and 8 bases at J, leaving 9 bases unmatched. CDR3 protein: CASSQEGGDRGVGYTF. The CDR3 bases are TGCGCCAGCAGCCAAGAGGGTGGGGACAGGGGAGTGGGCTACACCTTC.